Below are 11 T cell receptor beta chains sequenced from a single sample in a study of metastatic and nonmetastatic thyroid tumors. TCRdb reprocessed the PCR reads via MiXCR. The sample holds 70,000 or so clones, over 12% seen once. Each patient came to thyroid surgery without any prior treatment (of any kind). The sample taken for sequencing was blood. These receptors were obtained from a male donor with papillary thyroid cancer or a benign thyroid nodule (not recorded which). Some clones in this sample may be carry-over from other donors' samples.

This clone was picked up many times. In DNA, the CDR3 is TGCGCCAGCAGCCAAGGGAGCGGGACAGCCTACGAGCAGTACTTC. Encoded protein: CASSQGSGTAYEQYF. The chain carries TRBV4-1 and TRBJ2-7, with D perhaps being TRBD1 or TRBD2 (7 bases each). The CDR3 contains 15 residues. V dropped 1 base and J dropped 2 bases, with 12 bases sitting between them. Germline values: CDR1 MGHRA, CDR2 YSYEKL.

This clone has at least ten counts. The V call is TRBV29-1, the J call TRBJ2-2, with D possibly being TRBD1 (5 bases). CDR3 length: 13 amino acids. The germline V and J ends were trimmed by 0 bases and 6 bases, with 8 bases remaining between them. Germline CDR1 and CDR2: SQVTM and ANQGSEA. CDR3 in DNA: TGCAGCGTTGAAGATCAAGGGGCCGGGGAGCTGTTTTTT. Protein sequence: CSVEDQGAGELFF.

This clone was seen repeatedly, ten times or more. The same CDR3 can be traced to other DNA sequences in this sample. The chain recombines TRBV5-1 with TRBJ1-4; 7 bases match TRBD1. Germline V gene sequence: CDR1 SGHRS, CDR2 YFSETQ. Trimming cost V 0 bases and J 8 bases; bases outside gene matches: 7. This CDR3 region has 15 residues. The CDR3 nucleotides are TGCGCCAGCAGCTTGGACAGGGGTCGGCCCGAAAAACTGTTTTTT. It codes for CASSLDRGRPEKLFF. The full variable domain, in which reference TRBV5-1 and TRBJ1-4 provide the parts outside the CDR3, is KAGVTQTPRYLIKTRGQQVTLSCSPISGHRSVSWYQQTPGQGLQFLFEYFSETQRNKGNFPGRFSGRQFSNSRSEMNVSTLELGDSALYLCASSLDRGRPEKLFFGSGTQLSVL.

This clone has a count of ten or more. The genes are TRBV19 and TRBJ1-2, with 7 positions matching TRBD1. Trimming at V came to 7 bases and at J to 4 bases, leaving 9 bases not matched to a gene. Germline CDR1 reads LNHDA; CDR2 reads SQIVND (reference sequence). The CDR3 is made up of 14 amino acids. CDR3 sequence reads: CASKFEGATYGYTF. As DNA, the CDR3 is TGTGCCAGTAAATTCGAGGGGGCGACCTATGGCTACACCTTC.

At least ten counts were recorded for this clone. Other DNA sequences in this specimen translate into the identical CDR3. The chain employs TRBV10-3 and TRBJ2-7; D not resolved. Germline V gene lookup returns CDR1 ENHRY and CDR2 SYGVKD. CDR3 length: 12 residues. Trimming removed 3 bases from V and 2 bases from J, with 5 bases in between. Here the CDR3 reads CAISDSTYEQYF. CDR3 in DNA: TGTGCCATCAGTGACTCGACCTACGAGCAGTACTTC.

This clone came up many times. V usage is TRBV2 and J usage is TRBJ2-3; a weak D match, TRBD1 (7 bases). Trimming left V 7 bases short and J 2 bases short, with 19 bases between. CDR1 SNHLY and CDR2 FYNNEI come from the germline V gene. This CDR3 is built from 16 residues. The CDR3 bases are TGTGCCAGCACCCCTAGTGGAGGGGGCCTCACAGATACGCAGTATTTT. Protein sequence: CASTPSGGGLTDTQYF.

In regard to this clone: This may be a read error, as it is one base from a much larger clone. Other DNA sequences in this specimen translate into the identical CDR3. The chain employs TRBV18 and TRBJ2-2; possibly TRBD2 for D (5 bases). The CDR3 is 13 amino acids. Per the germline V gene, CDR1 is KGHSH and CDR2 is LQKENI. CDR3 amino acids: CASSLGNTGELFF. The CDR3 bases are TGTGCCAGCTCATTGGGAAACACCGGGGAACTGTTTTTT.

This clone was recorded at least ten times. The chain has TRBV25-1 and TRBJ1-5, with a possible D match to TRBD1 (5 bases). The germline V gene has CDR1 MGHDK and CDR2 SYGVNS. The CDR3 extends over 13 amino acids. V lost 4 bases and J 8 bases, leaving 12 bases between the germline ends. The CDR3 loop reads CASSASGKEPQHF. CDR3 sequence (DNA): TGTGCCAGCAGTGCCTCAGGGAAAGAGCCCCAGCATTTT. Combining the CDR3 with reference TRBV25-1 and TRBJ1-5 gives the whole variable domain EADIYQTPRYLVIGTGKKITLECSQTMGHDKMYWYQQDPGMELHLIHYSYGVNSTEKGDLSSESTVSRIRTEHFPLTLESARPSHTSQYLCASSASGKEPQHFGDGTRLSIL.

The chain joins TRBV20-1 to TRBJ2-2, with a possible D match to TRBD2 (5 bases). The CDR3 sequence is 14 residues long. Germline CDR1 DFQATT, CDR2 SNEGSKA (reference sequence). Between the trimmed V and J ends, which lost 1 base and 2 bases, there was a span of 8 bases. CDR3 sequence: CSARATTNTGELFF. CDR3 DNA: TGCAGTGCTAGAGCGACTACCAACACCGGGGAGCTGTTTTTT.

Ten or more counts support this clone. The chain uses TRBV15 and TRBJ2-5; the D is unclear. V was trimmed by 3 bases and J by 5 bases, leaving 10 bases between them. CDR1 and CDR2 from the germline V gene are LNHNV and YYDKDF (reference sequence). The length of the CDR3 is 13 residues. The CDR3 spells CATSRQLIETQYF. As DNA, the CDR3 is TGTGCCACCAGCAGGCAGCTAATTGAGACCCAGTACTTC.

This clone was observed many times. V and J are TRBV5-1 and TRBJ1-6, with TRBD1 matching over 11 bases. Germline CDR1 SGHRS, CDR2 YFSETQ. V trimming: 0 bases; J trimming: 9 bases; junction bases outside the gene matches: 5. This CDR3 has 16 amino acids. CDR3 sequence reads: CASSLEGQGGSSPLHF. The CDR3 DNA reads TGCGCCAGCAGCTTGGAGGGACAGGGGGGGAGTTCACCCCTCCACTTT.